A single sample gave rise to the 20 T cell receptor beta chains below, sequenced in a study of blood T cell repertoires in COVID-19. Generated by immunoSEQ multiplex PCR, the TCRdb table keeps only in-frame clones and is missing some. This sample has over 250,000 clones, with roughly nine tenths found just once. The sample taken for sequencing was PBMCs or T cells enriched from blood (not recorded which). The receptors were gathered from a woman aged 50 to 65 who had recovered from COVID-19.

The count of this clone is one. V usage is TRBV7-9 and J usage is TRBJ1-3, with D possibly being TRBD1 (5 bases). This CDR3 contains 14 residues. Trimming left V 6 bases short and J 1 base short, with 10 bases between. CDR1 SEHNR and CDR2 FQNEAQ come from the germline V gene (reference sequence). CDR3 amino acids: CASSPQVSGNTIYF. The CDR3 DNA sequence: TGTGCCAGCAGTCCACAGGTTTCTGGAAACACCATATATTTT.

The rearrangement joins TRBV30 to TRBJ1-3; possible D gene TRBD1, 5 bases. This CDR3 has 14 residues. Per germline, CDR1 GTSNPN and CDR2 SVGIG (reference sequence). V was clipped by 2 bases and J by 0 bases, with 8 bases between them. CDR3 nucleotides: TGTGCCTGGAGTCCGACAGTCTCTGGAAACACCATATATTTT. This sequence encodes CAWSPTVSGNTIYF.

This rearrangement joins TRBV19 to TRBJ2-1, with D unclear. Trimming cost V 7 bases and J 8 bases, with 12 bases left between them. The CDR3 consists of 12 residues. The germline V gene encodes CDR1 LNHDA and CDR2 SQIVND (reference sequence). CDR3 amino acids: CASTSRFYEQFF. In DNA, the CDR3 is TGTGCCAGTACTAGTCGGTTCTATGAGCAGTTCTTC.

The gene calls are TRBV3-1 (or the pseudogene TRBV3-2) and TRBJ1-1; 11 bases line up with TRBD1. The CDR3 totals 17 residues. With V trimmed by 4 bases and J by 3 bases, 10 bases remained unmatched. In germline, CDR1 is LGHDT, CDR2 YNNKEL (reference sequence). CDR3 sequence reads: CASSPRTGGGWDTEAFF. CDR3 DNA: TGTGCCAGCAGCCCTAGGACAGGGGGCGGTTGGGACACTGAAGCTTTCTTT.

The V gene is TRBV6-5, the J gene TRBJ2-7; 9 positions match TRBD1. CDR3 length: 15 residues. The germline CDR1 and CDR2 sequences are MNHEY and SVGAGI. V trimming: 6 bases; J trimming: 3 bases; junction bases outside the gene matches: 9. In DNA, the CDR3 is TGTGCCAGCAGCCGCCGACAGGGGGACGTCTACGAGCAGTACTTC. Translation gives CASSRRQGDVYEQYF.

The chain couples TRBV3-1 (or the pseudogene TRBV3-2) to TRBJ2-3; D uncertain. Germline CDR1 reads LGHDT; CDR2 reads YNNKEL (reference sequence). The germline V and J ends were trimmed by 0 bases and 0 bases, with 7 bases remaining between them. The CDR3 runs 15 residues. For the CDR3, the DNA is TGTGCCAGCAGCCAAGATCTCCGGAGCACAGATACGCAGTATTTT. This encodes CASSQDLRSTDTQYF.

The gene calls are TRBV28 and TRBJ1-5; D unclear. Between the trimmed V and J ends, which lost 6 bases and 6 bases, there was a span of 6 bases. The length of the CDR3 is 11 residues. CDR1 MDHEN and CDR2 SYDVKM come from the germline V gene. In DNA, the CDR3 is TGTGCCAGCAGCCACGGTCAGCCCCAGCATTTT. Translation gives CASSHGQPQHF.

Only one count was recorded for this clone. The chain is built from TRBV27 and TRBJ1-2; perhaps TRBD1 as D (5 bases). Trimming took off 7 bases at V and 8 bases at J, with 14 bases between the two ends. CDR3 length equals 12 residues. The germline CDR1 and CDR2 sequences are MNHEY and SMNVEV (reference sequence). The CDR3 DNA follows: TGTGCCAGCAATTCGGGGGGGAAAGGCTACACCTTC. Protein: CASNSGGKGYTF.

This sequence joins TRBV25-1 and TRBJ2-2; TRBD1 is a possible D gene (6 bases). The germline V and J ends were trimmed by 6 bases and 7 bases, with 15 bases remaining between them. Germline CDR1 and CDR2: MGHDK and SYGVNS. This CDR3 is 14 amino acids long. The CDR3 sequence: CASRRTGSSGELFF. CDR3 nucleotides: TGTGCCAGCAGGAGAACAGGGTCGAGCGGGGAGCTGTTTTTT. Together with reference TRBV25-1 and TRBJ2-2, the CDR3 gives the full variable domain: EADIYQTPRYLVIGTGKKITLECSQTMGHDKMYWYQQDPGMELHLIHYSYGVNSTEKGDLSSESTVSRIRTEHFPLTLESARPSHTSQYLCASRRTGSSGELFFGEGSRLTVL.

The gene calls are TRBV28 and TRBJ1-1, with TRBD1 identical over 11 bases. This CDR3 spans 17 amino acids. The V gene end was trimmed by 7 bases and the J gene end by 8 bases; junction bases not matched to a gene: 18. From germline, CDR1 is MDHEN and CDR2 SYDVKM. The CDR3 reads CASTTLPGQGGNLEAFF. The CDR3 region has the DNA TGTGCCAGCACCACACTCCCGGGACAGGGGGGTAACTTAGAAGCTTTCTTT.

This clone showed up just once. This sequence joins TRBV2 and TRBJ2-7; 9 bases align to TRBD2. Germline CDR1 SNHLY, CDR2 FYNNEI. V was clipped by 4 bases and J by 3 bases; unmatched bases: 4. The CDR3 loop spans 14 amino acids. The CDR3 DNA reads TGTGCCAGCAGTGCTAGCGGGACGGTCTACGAGCAGTACTTC. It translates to CASSASGTVYEQYF.

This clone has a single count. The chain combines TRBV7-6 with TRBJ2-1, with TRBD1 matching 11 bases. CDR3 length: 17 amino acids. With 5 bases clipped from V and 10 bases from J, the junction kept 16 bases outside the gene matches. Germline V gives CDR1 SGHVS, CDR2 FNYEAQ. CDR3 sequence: CASSGGRTGGLTTEQFF. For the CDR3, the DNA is TGTGCCAGCAGCGGAGGACGGACAGGGGGCCTTACTACGGAGCAGTTCTTC.

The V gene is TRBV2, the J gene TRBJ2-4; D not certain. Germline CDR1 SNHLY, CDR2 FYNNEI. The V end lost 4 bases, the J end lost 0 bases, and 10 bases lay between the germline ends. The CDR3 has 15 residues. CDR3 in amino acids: CASSGVELAKNIQYF. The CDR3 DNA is TGTGCCAGCAGTGGCGTAGAACTAGCCAAAAACATTCAGTACTTC.

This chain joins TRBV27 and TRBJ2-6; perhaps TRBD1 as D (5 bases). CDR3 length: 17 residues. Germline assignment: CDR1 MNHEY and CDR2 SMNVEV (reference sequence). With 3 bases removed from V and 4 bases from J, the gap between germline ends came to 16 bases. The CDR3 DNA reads TGTGCCAGCAGTTTGGGTCCCGACAGTCCGGGGGCCAACGTCCTGACTTTC. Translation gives CASSLGPDSPGANVLTF.

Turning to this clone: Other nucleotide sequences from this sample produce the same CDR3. CDR3 nucleotide sequence: TGTGCCAGCAGCTTGACAGGGAACACTGAAGCTTTCTTT. It yields the protein CASSLTGNTEAFF. The chain combines TRBV6-5 with TRBJ1-1, with D maybe TRBD1 (6 bases). CDR3 length: 13 amino acids. Trimming left V 6 bases short and J 1 base short, with 9 bases between. CDR1 MNHEY and CDR2 SVGAGI come from the germline V gene.

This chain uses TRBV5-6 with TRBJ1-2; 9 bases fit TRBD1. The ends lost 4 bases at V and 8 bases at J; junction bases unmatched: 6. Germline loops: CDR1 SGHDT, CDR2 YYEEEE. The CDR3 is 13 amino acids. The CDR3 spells CASSQQGAVGYTF. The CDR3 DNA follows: TGTGCCAGCAGCCAACAGGGGGCTGTGGGCTACACCTTC.

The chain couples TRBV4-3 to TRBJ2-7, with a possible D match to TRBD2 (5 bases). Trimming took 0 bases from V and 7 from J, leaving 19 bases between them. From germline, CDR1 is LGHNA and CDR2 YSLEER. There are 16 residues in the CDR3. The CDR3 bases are TGCGCCAGCAGCCAAGACTCGCTTGGAGTACCGGGAGAGCAGTACTTC. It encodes CASSQDSLGVPGEQYF.

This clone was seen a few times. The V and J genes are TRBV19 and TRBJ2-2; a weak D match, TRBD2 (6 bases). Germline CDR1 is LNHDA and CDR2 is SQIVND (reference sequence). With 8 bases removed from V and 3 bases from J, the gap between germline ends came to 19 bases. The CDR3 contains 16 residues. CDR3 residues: CASGTSLTGDTGELFF. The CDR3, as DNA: TGTGCCAGTGGGACTTCCCTCACGGGAGACACCGGGGAGCTGTTTTTT.

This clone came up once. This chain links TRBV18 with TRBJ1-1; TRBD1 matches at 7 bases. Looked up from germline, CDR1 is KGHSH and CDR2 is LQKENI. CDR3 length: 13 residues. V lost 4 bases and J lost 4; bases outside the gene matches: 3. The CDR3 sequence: CASSLDRVTEAFF. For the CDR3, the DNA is TGTGCCAGCTCACTCGACAGGGTCACTGAAGCTTTCTTT. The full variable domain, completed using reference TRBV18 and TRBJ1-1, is NAGVMQNPRHLVRRRGQEARLRCSPMKGHSHVYWYRQLPEEGLKFMVYLQKENIIDESGMPKERFSAEFPKEGPSILRIQQVVRGDSAAYFCASSLDRVTEAFFGQGTRLTVV.

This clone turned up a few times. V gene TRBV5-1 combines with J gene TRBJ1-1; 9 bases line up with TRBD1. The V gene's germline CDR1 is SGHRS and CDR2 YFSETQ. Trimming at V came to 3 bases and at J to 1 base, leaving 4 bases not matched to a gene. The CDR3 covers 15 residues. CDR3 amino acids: CASSSPQGANTEAFF. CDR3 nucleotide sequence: TGCGCCAGCAGCTCACCACAGGGGGCGAACACTGAAGCTTTCTTT.